The source of this T cell receptor beta chain is a study of blood T cell repertoires in COVID-19. About the study: Researchers got acute and convalescent COVID-19 samples from the United States, Italy and Spain. T cells, B-cell-depleted T cells, or PBMCs supplied cDNA or gDNA.

Under the authors' procedure: Reference gene primer amplification gave nucleated cell count estimates. The method was immunoSEQ multiplex PCR; TCRdb's version includes in-frame clones alone and lacks a portion of them. V and J calls and clone size are given by that table; D and trimming were obtained from the DNA. The repertoire holds about 80,000 clones, with over 75% as singletons. J gave up 7 bases and V 3 bases, and 11 bases lay outside the gene matches. The germline CDR1 and CDR2 sequences are MGHDK and SYGVNS. The CDR3 is 16 amino acids. The rearrangement joins TRBV25-1 to TRBJ1-5; 8 bases agree with TRBD1. The specimen sequenced was peripheral blood. This TCR came from an elderly man with acute or convalescent COVID-19. Here the CDR3 reads CASSDSRTGKDQPQHF. CDR3 bases: TGTGCCAGCAGTGATTCGAGGACAGGGAAGGACCAGCCCCAGCATTTT.